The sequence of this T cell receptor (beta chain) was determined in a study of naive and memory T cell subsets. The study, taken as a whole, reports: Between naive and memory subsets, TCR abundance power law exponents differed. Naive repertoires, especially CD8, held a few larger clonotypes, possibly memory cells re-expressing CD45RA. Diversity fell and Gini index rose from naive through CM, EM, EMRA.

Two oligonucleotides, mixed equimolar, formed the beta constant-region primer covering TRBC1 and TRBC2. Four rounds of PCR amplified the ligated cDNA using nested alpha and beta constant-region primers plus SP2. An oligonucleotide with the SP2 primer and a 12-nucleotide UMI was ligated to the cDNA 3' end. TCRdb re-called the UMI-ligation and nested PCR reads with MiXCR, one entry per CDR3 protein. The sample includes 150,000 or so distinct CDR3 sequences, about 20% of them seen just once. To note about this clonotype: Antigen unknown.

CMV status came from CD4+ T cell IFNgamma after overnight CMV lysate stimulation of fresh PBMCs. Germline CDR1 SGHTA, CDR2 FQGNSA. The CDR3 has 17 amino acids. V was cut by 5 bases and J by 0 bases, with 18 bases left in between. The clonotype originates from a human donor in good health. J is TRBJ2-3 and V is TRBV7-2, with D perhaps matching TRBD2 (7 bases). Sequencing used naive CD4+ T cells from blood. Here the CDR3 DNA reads TGTGCCAGCAGCCCCTGGACGAGCGGGACAAGCACAGATACGCAGTATTTT. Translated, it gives CASSPWTSGTSTDTQYF. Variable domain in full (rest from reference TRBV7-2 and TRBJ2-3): GAGVSQSPSNKVTEKGKDVELRCDPISGHTALYWYRQSLGQGLEFLIYFQGNSAPDKSGLPSDRFSAERTGGSVSTLTIQRTQQEDSAVYLCASSPWTSGTSTDTQYFGPGTRLTVL.